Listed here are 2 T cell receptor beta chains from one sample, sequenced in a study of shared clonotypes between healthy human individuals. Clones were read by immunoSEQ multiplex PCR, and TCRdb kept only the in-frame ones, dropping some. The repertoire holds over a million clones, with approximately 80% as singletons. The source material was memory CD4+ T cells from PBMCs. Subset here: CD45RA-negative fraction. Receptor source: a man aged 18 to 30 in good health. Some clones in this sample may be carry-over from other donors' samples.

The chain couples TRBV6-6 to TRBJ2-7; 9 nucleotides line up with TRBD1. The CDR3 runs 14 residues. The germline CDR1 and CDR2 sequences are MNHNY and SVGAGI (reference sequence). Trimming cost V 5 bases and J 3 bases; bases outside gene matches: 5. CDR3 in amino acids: CASSGGQGNYEQYF. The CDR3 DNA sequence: TGTGCCAGCAGTGGCGGACAGGGGAACTACGAGCAGTACTTC.

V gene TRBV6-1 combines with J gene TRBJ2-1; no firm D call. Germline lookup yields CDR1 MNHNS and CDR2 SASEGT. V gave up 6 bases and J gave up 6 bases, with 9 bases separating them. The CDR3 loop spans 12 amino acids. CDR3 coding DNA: TGTGCCAGCAGAGTTCCTAGCAATGAGCAGTTCTTC. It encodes CASRVPSNEQFF.